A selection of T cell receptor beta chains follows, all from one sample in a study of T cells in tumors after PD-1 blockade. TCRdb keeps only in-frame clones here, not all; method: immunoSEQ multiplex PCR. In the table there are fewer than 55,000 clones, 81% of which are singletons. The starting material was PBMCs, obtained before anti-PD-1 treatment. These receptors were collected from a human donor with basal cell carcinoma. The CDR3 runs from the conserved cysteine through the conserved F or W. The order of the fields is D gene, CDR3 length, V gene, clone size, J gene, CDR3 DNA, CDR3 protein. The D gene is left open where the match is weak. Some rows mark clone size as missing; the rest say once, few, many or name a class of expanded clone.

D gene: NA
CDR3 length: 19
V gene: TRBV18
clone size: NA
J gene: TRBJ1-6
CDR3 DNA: TGTGCCAGCTCACCCCGTGCGGGTGCAGGGGACTCCTATAATTCACCCCTCCACTTT
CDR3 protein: CASSPRAGAGDSYNSPLHF

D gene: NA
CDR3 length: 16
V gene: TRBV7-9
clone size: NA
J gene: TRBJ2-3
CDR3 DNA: TGTGCCAGCAGCTTAGTTCTGAGACAGAGCACAGATACGCAGTATTTT
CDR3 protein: CASSLVLRQSTDTQYF

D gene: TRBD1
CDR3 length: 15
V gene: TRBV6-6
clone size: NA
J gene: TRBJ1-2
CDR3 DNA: TGTGCCAGCAGACCCGGCGGACAGGGGTACTATGGCTACACCTTC
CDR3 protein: CASRPGGQGYYGYTF

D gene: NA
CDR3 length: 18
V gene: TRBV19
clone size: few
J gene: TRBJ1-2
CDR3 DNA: TGTGCCAGTACTCTCCTAAGGGGCGAGGGACCCCCGGGTGACGGCTACACCTTC
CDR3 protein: CASTLLRGEGPPGDGYTF

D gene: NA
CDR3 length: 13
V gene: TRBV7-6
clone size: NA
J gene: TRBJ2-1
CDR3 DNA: TGTGCCAGCAGCTCCCTCGGTTACAATGAGCAGTTCTTC
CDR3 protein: CASSSLGYNEQFF

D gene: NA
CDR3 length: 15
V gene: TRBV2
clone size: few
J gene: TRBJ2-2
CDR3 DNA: TGTGCCAGCAGTAGCCGACAGACGAACACCGGGGAGCTGTTTTTT
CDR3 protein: CASSSRQTNTGELFF

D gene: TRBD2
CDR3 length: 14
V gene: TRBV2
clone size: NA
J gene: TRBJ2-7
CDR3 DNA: TGTGCCAGCAAGGGACTAGCGGAACCCTACGAGCAGTACTTC
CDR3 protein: CASKGLAEPYEQYF

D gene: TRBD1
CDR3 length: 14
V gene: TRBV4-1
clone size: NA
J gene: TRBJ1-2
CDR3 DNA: TGCGCCAGCAGCCCGACAGGGGGCGGCTATGGCTACACCTTC
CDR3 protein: CASSPTGGGYGYTF

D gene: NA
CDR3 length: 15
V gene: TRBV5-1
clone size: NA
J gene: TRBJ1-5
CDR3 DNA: TGCGCCAGCAGCTTGGCAGGGACGAGCAATCAGCCCCAGCATTTT
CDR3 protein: CASSLAGTSNQPQHF

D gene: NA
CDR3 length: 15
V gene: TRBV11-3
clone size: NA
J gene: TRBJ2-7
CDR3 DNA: TGTGCCAGCAGCTTAGAACGGACTAACTTGGGGGAGCAGTACTTC
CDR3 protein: CASSLERTNLGEQYF

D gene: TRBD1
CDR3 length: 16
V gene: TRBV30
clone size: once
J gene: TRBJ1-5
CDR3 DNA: TGTGCCTGGAGTGGTAACCCGGGACAGGGGAGTCAGCCCCAGCATTTT
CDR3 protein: CAWSGNPGQGSQPQHF

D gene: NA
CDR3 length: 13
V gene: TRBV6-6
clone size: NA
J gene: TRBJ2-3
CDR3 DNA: TGTGCCATCTCGCCAGGCAGCACAGATACGCAGTATTTT
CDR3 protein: CAISPGSTDTQYF

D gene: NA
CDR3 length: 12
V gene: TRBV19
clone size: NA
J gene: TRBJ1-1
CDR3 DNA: TGTGCCAGTAGTATCAAACAGGGTTCGGCTTTCTTT
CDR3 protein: CASSIKQGSAFF

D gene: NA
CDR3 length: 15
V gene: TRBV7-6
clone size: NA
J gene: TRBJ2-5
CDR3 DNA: TGTGCCAGCAGCTTAGAATTTCTAGCAGAAGAGACCCAGTACTTC
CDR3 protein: CASSLEFLAEETQYF

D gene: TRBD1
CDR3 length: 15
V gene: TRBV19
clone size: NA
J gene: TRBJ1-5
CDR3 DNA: TGTGCCAGTAGTATGGAGCCAGGGGGCTATCAGCCCCAGCATTTT
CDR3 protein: CASSMEPGGYQPQHF

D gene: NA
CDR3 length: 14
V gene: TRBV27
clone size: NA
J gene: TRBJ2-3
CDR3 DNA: TGTGCCAGCAGTTCCCGCTTAAATCAAGATACGCAGTATTTT
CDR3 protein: CASSSRLNQDTQYF

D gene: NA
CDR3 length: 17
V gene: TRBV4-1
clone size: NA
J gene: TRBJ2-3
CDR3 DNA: TGCGCCAGCAGCCTTTCCCCCTGGCCCGGCCCCGGAGATACGCAGTATTTT
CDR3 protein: CASSLSPWPGPGDTQYF

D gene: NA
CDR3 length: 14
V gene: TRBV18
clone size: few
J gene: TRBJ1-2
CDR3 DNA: TGTGCCAGCTCACCCCAGGGAGAGGGCTATGGCTACACCTTC
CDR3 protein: CASSPQGEGYGYTF

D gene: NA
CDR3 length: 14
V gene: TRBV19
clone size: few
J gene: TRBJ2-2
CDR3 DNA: TGTGCCAGTAGTATAGGCCAGGCAGCCGGGGAGCTGTTTTTT
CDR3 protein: CASSIGQAAGELFF

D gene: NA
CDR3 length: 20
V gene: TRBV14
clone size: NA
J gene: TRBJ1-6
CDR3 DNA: TGTGCCAGCAGCCACCATAACCCCCTCTTGGGTCCCTCGCCTCTCTCACCCCTCCACTTT
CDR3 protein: CASSHHNPLLGPSPLSPLHF

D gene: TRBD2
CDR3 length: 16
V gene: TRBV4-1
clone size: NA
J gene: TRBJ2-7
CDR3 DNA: TGCGCCAGCAGCCAAGCGACTAGCGGGGGGGCCTACGAGCAGTACTTC
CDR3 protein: CASSQATSGGAYEQYF

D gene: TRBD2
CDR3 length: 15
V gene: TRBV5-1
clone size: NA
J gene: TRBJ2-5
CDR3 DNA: TGCGCCAGCAGCGAGACTAGCTTTCGGCAAGAGACCCAGTACTTC
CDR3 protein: CASSETSFRQETQYF

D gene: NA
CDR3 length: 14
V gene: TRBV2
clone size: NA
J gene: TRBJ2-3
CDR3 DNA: TGTGCCAGCAGTGACCAGGGGTCGACAGATACGCAGTATTTT
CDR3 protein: CASSDQGSTDTQYF

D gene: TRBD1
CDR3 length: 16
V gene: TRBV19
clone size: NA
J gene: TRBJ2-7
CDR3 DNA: TGTGCCAGTAGCACCAAACATGGGACAGGGATCTACGAGCAGTACTTC
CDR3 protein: CASSTKHGTGIYEQYF

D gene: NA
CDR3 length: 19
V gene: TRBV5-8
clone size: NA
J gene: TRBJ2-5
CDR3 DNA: TGTGCCAGCAGCTTGGGTCTGTCGGCCCCAGGATCCCCGAAAGAGACCCAGTACTTC
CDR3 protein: CASSLGLSAPGSPKETQYF

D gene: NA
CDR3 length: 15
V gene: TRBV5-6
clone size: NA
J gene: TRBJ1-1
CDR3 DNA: TGTGCCAGCAGCTTGGTTTGGGGCCCGAACACTGAAGCTTTCTTT
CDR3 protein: CASSLVWGPNTEAFF

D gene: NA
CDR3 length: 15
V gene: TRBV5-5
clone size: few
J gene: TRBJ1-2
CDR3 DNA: TGTGCCAGCAGCTTAGGGACCGGAGCTAACTATGGCTACACCTTC
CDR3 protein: CASSLGTGANYGYTF

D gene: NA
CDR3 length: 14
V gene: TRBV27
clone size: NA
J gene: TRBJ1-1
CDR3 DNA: TGTGCCAGCAGTTGGGGGGGTGGCCCCTTGGAAGCTTTCTTT
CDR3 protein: CASSWGGGPLEAFF

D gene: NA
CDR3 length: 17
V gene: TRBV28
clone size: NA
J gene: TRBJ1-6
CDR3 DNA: TGTGCCAGCAGTCTCTTGGGGACATACAGGGAGATAAGACCCCTCCACTTT
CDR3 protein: CASSLLGTYREIRPLHF

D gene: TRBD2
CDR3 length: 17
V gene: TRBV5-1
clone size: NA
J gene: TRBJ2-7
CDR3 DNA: TGCGCCAGCAGCTTGGAGGCTAGCGGGGGGGCCGTCTACGAGCAGTACTTC
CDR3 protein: CASSLEASGGAVYEQYF

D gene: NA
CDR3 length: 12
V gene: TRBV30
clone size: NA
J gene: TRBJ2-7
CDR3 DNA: TGTGCCTGGTCAGAACCCAACTACGAGCAGTACTTC
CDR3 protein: CAWSEPNYEQYF

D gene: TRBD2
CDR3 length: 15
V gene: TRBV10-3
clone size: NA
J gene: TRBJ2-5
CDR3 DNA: TGTGCCGTAACCTCACTAGCGGGGCGCCAAGAGACCCAGTACTTC
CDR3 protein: CAVTSLAGRQETQYF

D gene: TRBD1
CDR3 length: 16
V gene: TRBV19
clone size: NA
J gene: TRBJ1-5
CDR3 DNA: TGTGCCAGTAGTCGTGGCAGGGGGGTTAGCAATCAGCCCCAGCATTTT
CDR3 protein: CASSRGRGVSNQPQHF

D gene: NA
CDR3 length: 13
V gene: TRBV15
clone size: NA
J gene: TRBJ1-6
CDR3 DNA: TGTGCCACCAGCAGAGAAGGCAATTCACCCCTCCACTTT
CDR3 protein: CATSREGNSPLHF

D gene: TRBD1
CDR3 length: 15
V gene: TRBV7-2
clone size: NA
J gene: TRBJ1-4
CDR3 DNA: TGTGCCAGCAGCTCGGACAGGGGGCGCGAGCAAAAACTGTTTTTT
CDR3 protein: CASSSDRGREQKLFF